Reported below is one T cell receptor beta chain. The sample is drawn from a study of PD-1 blockade in classical Hodgkin lymphoma. The V gene's germline CDR1 is MNHNY and CDR2 SVGAGI (reference sequence). The ends were cut back, 6 bases at V and 4 bases at J, with 12 bases in the middle. The CDR3 sequence is 14 residues long. TCRdb's table, derived via immunoSEQ multiplex PCR, lists solely in-frame clones and lacks some. The sample carries about 19,000 clones, approximately 84% recorded once. Relapse was seen in all patients after autologous stem cell transplantation, and brentuximab vedotin exposure was variable.

Sequences were derived from peripheral blood mononuclear cells (PBMCs), sampled at baseline. The gene calls are TRBV6-6 and TRBJ1-4, with D uncertain. This receptor was taken from a human donor with classical Hodgkin lymphoma. The CDR3 region is CASSRGWNNEKLFF. In nucleotides, the CDR3 is TGTGCCAGCAGCAGAGGGTGGAATAATGAAAAACTGTTTTTT.